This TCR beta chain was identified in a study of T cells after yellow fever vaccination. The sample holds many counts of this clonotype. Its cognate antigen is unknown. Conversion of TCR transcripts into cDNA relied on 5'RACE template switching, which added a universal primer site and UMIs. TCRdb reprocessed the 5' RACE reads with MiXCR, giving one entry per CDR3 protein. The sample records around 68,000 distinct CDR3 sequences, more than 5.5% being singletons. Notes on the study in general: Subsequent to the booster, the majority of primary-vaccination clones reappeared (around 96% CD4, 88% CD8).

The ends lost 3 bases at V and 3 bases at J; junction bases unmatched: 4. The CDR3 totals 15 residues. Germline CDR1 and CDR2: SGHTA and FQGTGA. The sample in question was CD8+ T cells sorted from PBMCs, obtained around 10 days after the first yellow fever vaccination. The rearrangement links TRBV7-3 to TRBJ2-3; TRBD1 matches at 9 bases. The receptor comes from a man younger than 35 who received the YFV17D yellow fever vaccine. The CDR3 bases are TGTGCCAGCAGCTTGACAGGGGGTGGTACAGATACGCAGTATTTT. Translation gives CASSLTGGGTDTQYF.